This TCR beta chain stems from a study of radiation and T cells in renal cell carcinoma. Time point reported: blood 4 weeks post-SBRT, at nephrectomy. Treatment meaning: 15 Gy SBRT to primary tumor, nephrectomy 4 weeks later. Nephrectomy followed 15 Gy stereotactic body radiation by 4 weeks. Trimming took off 2 bases at V and 11 bases at J, with 21 bases between the two ends. CDR3 length: 15 residues. Germline V lookup: CDR1 MNHNY, CDR2 SVGAGI (reference sequence). The method was immunoSEQ multiplex PCR; TCRdb's version includes in-frame clones alone and lacks a portion of them. The sample records roughly 170,000 clones, 88% being singletons.

The chain employs TRBV6-6 and TRBJ1-1; D is perhaps TRBD1 (5 bases). This TCR was recovered from a woman in her fifties or sixties with renal cell carcinoma. The material sequenced was blood, taken from a patient whose treatment included radiotherapy and nephrectomy. CDR3 sequence: CASSYGAGVLGEAFF. The CDR3 nucleotides read TGTGCCAGCAGTTACGGAGCGGGGGTCCTTGGGGAGGCTTTCTTT.